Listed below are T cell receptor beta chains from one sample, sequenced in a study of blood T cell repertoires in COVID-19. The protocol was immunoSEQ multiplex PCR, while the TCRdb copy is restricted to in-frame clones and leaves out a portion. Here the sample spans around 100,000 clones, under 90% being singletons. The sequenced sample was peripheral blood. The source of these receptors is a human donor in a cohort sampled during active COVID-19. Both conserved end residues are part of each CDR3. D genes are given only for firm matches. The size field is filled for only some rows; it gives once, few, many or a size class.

CDR3 DNA: TGTGCCAGCAGCACGTATAGGGACAGGGCATACAATGAGCAGTTCTTC; CDR3 protein: CASSTYRDRAYNEQFF; V gene: TRBV21-1; CDR3 length: 16; D gene: NA; J gene: TRBJ2-1; clone size: NA
CDR3 DNA: TGTGCCAGCAGCTTAGGAGGGACTAGCGGCACAGATACGCAGTATTTT; CDR3 protein: CASSLGGTSGTDTQYF; V gene: TRBV11-3; CDR3 length: 16; D gene: TRBD2; J gene: TRBJ2-3; clone size: NA
CDR3 DNA: TGTGCCAGCAGACAGGGGGCTCTTGGGAATACGCAGTATTTT; CDR3 protein: CASRQGALGNTQYF; V gene: TRBV2; CDR3 length: 14; D gene: TRBD1; J gene: TRBJ2-3; clone size: NA
CDR3 DNA: TGTGCCAGCAGCCCTAGCGGGGGTCGAACAGATACGCAGTATTTT; CDR3 protein: CASSPSGGRTDTQYF; V gene: TRBV7-3; CDR3 length: 15; D gene: TRBD2; J gene: TRBJ2-3; clone size: NA
CDR3 DNA: TGTGCCAGCAGCGTAGACCCCAGCAGGGGGCCAAATTCACCCCTCCACTTT; CDR3 protein: CASSVDPSRGPNSPLHF; V gene: TRBV9; CDR3 length: 17; D gene: TRBD1; J gene: TRBJ1-6; clone size: few
CDR3 DNA: TGTGCCAGCAGCGTGGACAGGGCGGGTAATGGCTACACCTTC; CDR3 protein: CASSVDRAGNGYTF; V gene: TRBV9; CDR3 length: 14; D gene: TRBD1; J gene: TRBJ1-2; clone size: NA
CDR3 DNA: TGTGCCAGCAGCTCGGACAGGGTCTTGTACTCACCCCTCCACTTT; CDR3 protein: CASSSDRVLYSPLHF; V gene: TRBV11-2; CDR3 length: 15; D gene: TRBD1; J gene: TRBJ1-6; clone size: NA
CDR3 DNA: TGCGCCAGCAGCCCCCAGGGGGCAGGGAACACTGAAGCTTTCTTT; CDR3 protein: CASSPQGAGNTEAFF; V gene: TRBV5-1; CDR3 length: 15; D gene: TRBD1; J gene: TRBJ1-1; clone size: few
CDR3 DNA: TGTGCCAGCAGCCCCCCGACAGGGTTAACCCAAGAGACCCAGTACTTC; CDR3 protein: CASSPPTGLTQETQYF; V gene: TRBV7-2; CDR3 length: 16; D gene: TRBD1; J gene: TRBJ2-5; clone size: NA
CDR3 DNA: TGCGCCAGCAGCCAAGGAAGGGGACAAGAGACCCAGTACTTC; CDR3 protein: CASSQGRGQETQYF; V gene: TRBV4-1; CDR3 length: 14; D gene: NA; J gene: TRBJ2-5; clone size: NA
CDR3 DNA: TGTGCCACCAGTGACCCAGGGGGCCGTCAGCCCCAGCATTTT; CDR3 protein: CATSDPGGRQPQHF; V gene: TRBV24-1; CDR3 length: 14; D gene: TRBD1; J gene: TRBJ1-5; clone size: NA
CDR3 DNA: TGTGCCAGCTCAGAGCAAGTAAGCAATCAGCCCCAGCATTTT; CDR3 protein: CASSEQVSNQPQHF; V gene: TRBV18; CDR3 length: 14; D gene: NA; J gene: TRBJ1-5; clone size: NA
CDR3 DNA: TGTGCCAGCAGCGGCAGGGTTGGCAGCGACACCGGGGAGCTGTTTTTT; CDR3 protein: CASSGRVGSDTGELFF; V gene: TRBV5-5; CDR3 length: 16; D gene: NA; J gene: TRBJ2-2; clone size: NA
CDR3 DNA: TGTGCCAGTAGTATAACCACTAGCCTGCACAATGAGCAGTTCTTC; CDR3 protein: CASSITTSLHNEQFF; V gene: TRBV19; CDR3 length: 15; D gene: NA; J gene: TRBJ2-1; clone size: NA
CDR3 DNA: TGTGCCAGCAGTGACAGCAGGACAGGGGGTTTAAATGAGCAGTTCTTC; CDR3 protein: CASSDSRTGGLNEQFF; V gene: TRBV25-1; CDR3 length: 16; D gene: TRBD1; J gene: TRBJ2-1; clone size: NA
CDR3 DNA: TGTGCCAGCAGCCAGACGGACAGGGGAAACTATGGCTACACCTTC; CDR3 protein: CASSQTDRGNYGYTF; V gene: TRBV3-1/TRBV3-2; CDR3 length: 15; D gene: TRBD1; J gene: TRBJ1-2; clone size: NA
CDR3 DNA: TGTGCCAGCAGCGCTGGGACTAGCAGGGCCTACAAAGATACGCAGTATTTT; CDR3 protein: CASSAGTSRAYKDTQYF; V gene: TRBV5-5; CDR3 length: 17; D gene: TRBD2; J gene: TRBJ2-3; clone size: NA
CDR3 DNA: TGTGCCACCAACGGACAGGGGGATTCTGGCCTCTATGGCTACACCTTC; CDR3 protein: CATNGQGDSGLYGYTF; V gene: TRBV27; CDR3 length: 16; D gene: TRBD1; J gene: TRBJ1-2; clone size: NA
CDR3 DNA: TGTGCCAGCTCACCACTCCAGGGGCCTTACAATGAGCAGTTCTTC; CDR3 protein: CASSPLQGPYNEQFF; V gene: TRBV18; CDR3 length: 15; D gene: NA; J gene: TRBJ2-1; clone size: NA
CDR3 DNA: TGTGCCTGGAGTCCGAACTTAAAACCTCACTACGAGCAGTACTTC; CDR3 protein: CAWSPNLKPHYEQYF; V gene: TRBV30; CDR3 length: 15; D gene: NA; J gene: TRBJ2-7; clone size: NA
CDR3 DNA: TGCAGCGTTTCTGAGGGTTATCAGCCCCAGCATTTT; CDR3 protein: CSVSEGYQPQHF; V gene: TRBV29-1; CDR3 length: 12; D gene: NA; J gene: TRBJ1-5; clone size: once
CDR3 DNA: TGTGCCAGCAGCCCGCTGGGCCCGCTGAACACTGAAGCTTTCTTT; CDR3 protein: CASSPLGPLNTEAFF; V gene: TRBV5-4; CDR3 length: 15; D gene: NA; J gene: TRBJ1-1; clone size: NA
CDR3 DNA: TGTGCCAGCAGCTTGGCCGGGTACGCAGATACGCAGTATTTT; CDR3 protein: CASSLAGYADTQYF; V gene: TRBV5-8; CDR3 length: 14; D gene: NA; J gene: TRBJ2-3; clone size: NA
CDR3 DNA: TGTGCCAGCAGTTTATTCGGTTACGAGCAGTACTTC; CDR3 protein: CASSLFGYEQYF; V gene: TRBV28; CDR3 length: 12; D gene: NA; J gene: TRBJ2-7; clone size: NA
CDR3 DNA: TGTGCCAGCAGTTTAAGGCCAGGGGGCGTGAAGGTCACAGATACGCAGTATTTT; CDR3 protein: CASSLRPGGVKVTDTQYF; V gene: TRBV28; CDR3 length: 18; D gene: TRBD1; J gene: TRBJ2-3; clone size: NA
CDR3 DNA: TGCGCCAGCAGCTCACCCGACAGGGCGAACTATGGCTACACCTTC; CDR3 protein: CASSSPDRANYGYTF; V gene: TRBV5-1; CDR3 length: 15; D gene: TRBD1; J gene: TRBJ1-2; clone size: NA
CDR3 DNA: TGTGCCAGCAGCCCCCCCCGGGGACAGGGGGCGCGTGAAGAGACCCAGTACTTC; CDR3 protein: CASSPPRGQGAREETQYF; V gene: TRBV3-1/TRBV3-2; CDR3 length: 18; D gene: TRBD1; J gene: TRBJ2-5; clone size: once
CDR3 DNA: TGTGCCAGCAGCCCCATCAGGGGCGAGCAGTACTTC; CDR3 protein: CASSPIRGEQYF; V gene: TRBV9; CDR3 length: 12; D gene: NA; J gene: TRBJ2-7; clone size: NA
CDR3 DNA: TGTGCCAGCAGCCTCCGGACAGCTGGAAACACCATATATTTT; CDR3 protein: CASSLRTAGNTIYF; V gene: TRBV3-1/TRBV3-2; CDR3 length: 14; D gene: NA; J gene: TRBJ1-3; clone size: NA
CDR3 DNA: TGCGCCAGCAGCTTTGGGGCGGGAACCTACAATGAGCAGTTCTTC; CDR3 protein: CASSFGAGTYNEQFF; V gene: TRBV5-1; CDR3 length: 15; D gene: NA; J gene: TRBJ2-1; clone size: NA
CDR3 DNA: TGTGCCAGCTCACCGGACAGGGCCCCAACTAACTATGGCTACACCTTC; CDR3 protein: CASSPDRAPTNYGYTF; V gene: TRBV18; CDR3 length: 16; D gene: TRBD1; J gene: TRBJ1-2; clone size: NA
CDR3 DNA: TGTGCCAGCAGTTCGTCAGGGGGTATGAACACTGAAGCTTTCTTT; CDR3 protein: CASSSSGGMNTEAFF; V gene: TRBV6-5; CDR3 length: 15; D gene: TRBD1; J gene: TRBJ1-1; clone size: NA
CDR3 DNA: TGTGCCAGCAGTTTAGCGGGACAGGGGCCAGATACGCAGTATTTT; CDR3 protein: CASSLAGQGPDTQYF; V gene: TRBV27; CDR3 length: 15; D gene: TRBD1; J gene: TRBJ2-3; clone size: NA
CDR3 DNA: TGTGCCAGCAGTCGGCGGGAGGGAGATACGCAGTATTTT; CDR3 protein: CASSRREGDTQYF; V gene: TRBV27; CDR3 length: 13; D gene: TRBD2; J gene: TRBJ2-3; clone size: NA
CDR3 DNA: TGTGCCAGCAGCTTAGCCCCGCGAGGGACCGGGGAGCTGTTTTTT; CDR3 protein: CASSLAPRGTGELFF; V gene: TRBV7-8; CDR3 length: 15; D gene: NA; J gene: TRBJ2-2; clone size: NA
CDR3 DNA: TGTGCCACCAGTAGGAGCGGTGTAGAGGATACGCAGTATTTT; CDR3 protein: CATSRSGVEDTQYF; V gene: TRBV24-1; CDR3 length: 14; D gene: NA; J gene: TRBJ2-3; clone size: NA
CDR3 DNA: TGTGCCAGCAGTTTATCGGGACAGGGAAGGAACGGGGAGCTGTTTTTT; CDR3 protein: CASSLSGQGRNGELFF; V gene: TRBV28; CDR3 length: 16; D gene: TRBD1; J gene: TRBJ2-2; clone size: once
CDR3 DNA: TGTGCCAGCTCTCAAGACAGGGGGAGAGCTGAAGCTTTCTTT; CDR3 protein: CASSQDRGRAEAFF; V gene: TRBV18; CDR3 length: 14; D gene: TRBD1; J gene: TRBJ1-1; clone size: NA
CDR3 DNA: TGTGCCAGCTCACCTACATCCTCACGTAACGAGCAGTACTTC; CDR3 protein: CASSPTSSRNEQYF; V gene: TRBV18; CDR3 length: 14; D gene: NA; J gene: TRBJ2-7; clone size: NA
CDR3 DNA: TGTGCCAGTAGTATTGCCCCACAGGGGATTAGGCAGCCCCAGCATTTT; CDR3 protein: CASSIAPQGIRQPQHF; V gene: TRBV19; CDR3 length: 16; D gene: TRBD1; J gene: TRBJ1-5; clone size: NA
CDR3 DNA: TGTGCCACCAGTGATGCGACCCGCTTAGGGGGCGGCCCAGAGACCCAGTACTTC; CDR3 protein: CATSDATRLGGGPETQYF; V gene: TRBV24-1; CDR3 length: 18; D gene: TRBD1; J gene: TRBJ2-5; clone size: few
CDR3 DNA: TGTGCCAGCAGCCAAGCAGGGAGCAATCAGCCCCAGCATTTT; CDR3 protein: CASSQAGSNQPQHF; V gene: TRBV3-1/TRBV3-2; CDR3 length: 14; D gene: NA; J gene: TRBJ1-5; clone size: NA
CDR3 DNA: TGTGCCAGCAGCCAACCGCGGACTAGCGGGGGATACGAGCAGTACTTC; CDR3 protein: CASSQPRTSGGYEQYF; V gene: TRBV3-1/TRBV3-2; CDR3 length: 16; D gene: TRBD2; J gene: TRBJ2-7; clone size: NA
CDR3 DNA: TGTGCCAGCAGCTCTCAACTAGCGGGGGGGCTTAGGCTAGGCGAGCAGTACTTC; CDR3 protein: CASSSQLAGGLRLGEQYF; V gene: TRBV5-4; CDR3 length: 18; D gene: TRBD2; J gene: TRBJ2-7; clone size: NA
CDR3 DNA: TGTGCCATCAGTGAGTCGGAGTGGTGGGAGCAGTACTTC; CDR3 protein: CAISESEWWEQYF; V gene: TRBV10-3; CDR3 length: 13; D gene: NA; J gene: TRBJ2-7; clone size: NA
CDR3 DNA: TGTGCCAGCTCAGATAGGACAGGGACAAATACTGAAGCTTTCTTT; CDR3 protein: CASSDRTGTNTEAFF; V gene: TRBV18; CDR3 length: 15; D gene: TRBD1; J gene: TRBJ1-1; clone size: NA
CDR3 DNA: TGTGCCAGCAGTAGGACAGGGGGAAGCTATGGCTACACCTTC; CDR3 protein: CASSRTGGSYGYTF; V gene: TRBV6-5; CDR3 length: 14; D gene: TRBD1; J gene: TRBJ1-2; clone size: NA
CDR3 DNA: TGTGCCAGCAGCTTCGATTTTTCGGCAGGGAATACAGATACGCAGTATTTT; CDR3 protein: CASSFDFSAGNTDTQYF; V gene: TRBV5-6; CDR3 length: 17; D gene: NA; J gene: TRBJ2-3; clone size: NA
CDR3 DNA: TGTGCCAGCAGCTCATCAGTTGGTCACCCCGGGGAGCTGTTTTTT; CDR3 protein: CASSSSVGHPGELFF; V gene: TRBV11-3; CDR3 length: 15; D gene: NA; J gene: TRBJ2-2; clone size: NA
CDR3 DNA: TGCAGCGTTTTAGCGGGGAAAGCGTACAATGAGCAGTTCTTC; CDR3 protein: CSVLAGKAYNEQFF; V gene: TRBV29-1; CDR3 length: 14; D gene: TRBD2; J gene: TRBJ2-1; clone size: NA
CDR3 DNA: TGTGCCAGCAGCTTGGTCGGAGGGGGCGCTGGTGGCTACACCTTC; CDR3 protein: CASSLVGGGAGGYTF; V gene: TRBV5-4; CDR3 length: 15; D gene: TRBD1; J gene: TRBJ1-2; clone size: NA
CDR3 DNA: TGTGCCAGTAGTACACAGGGCTACGAGCAGTACTTC; CDR3 protein: CASSTQGYEQYF; V gene: TRBV19; CDR3 length: 12; D gene: NA; J gene: TRBJ2-7; clone size: few
CDR3 DNA: TGTGCCAGCAGTCCGCGGACTAGCGGGACCCAAAACATTCAGTACTTC; CDR3 protein: CASSPRTSGTQNIQYF; V gene: TRBV3-1/TRBV3-2; CDR3 length: 16; D gene: TRBD2; J gene: TRBJ2-4; clone size: few
CDR3 DNA: TGCGCCAGCAGCTTGGAGACTAGCGGGACTGGTGAGCAGTTCTTC; CDR3 protein: CASSLETSGTGEQFF; V gene: TRBV5-1; CDR3 length: 15; D gene: TRBD2; J gene: TRBJ2-1; clone size: NA
CDR3 DNA: TGTGCCAGCAGCAGACTAAGACAGGCGAGGGGAGAGACCCAGTACTTC; CDR3 protein: CASSRLRQARGETQYF; V gene: TRBV11-1; CDR3 length: 16; D gene: NA; J gene: TRBJ2-5; clone size: NA
CDR3 DNA: TGTGCCAGCAGAGAACAGGCAACTAATGAAAAACTGTTTTTT; CDR3 protein: CASREQATNEKLFF; V gene: TRBV2; CDR3 length: 14; D gene: NA; J gene: TRBJ1-4; clone size: NA
CDR3 DNA: TGCGCCAGCAGCCGACAGGGGTTGTCAACATCTGAGACCCAGTACTTC; CDR3 protein: CASSRQGLSTSETQYF; V gene: TRBV5-1; CDR3 length: 16; D gene: TRBD1; J gene: TRBJ2-5; clone size: NA
CDR3 DNA: TGTGCCAGCAGCTCAGACACGGTTCTGGGCACCGGGGAGCTGTTTTTT; CDR3 protein: CASSSDTVLGTGELFF; V gene: TRBV7-3; CDR3 length: 16; D gene: NA; J gene: TRBJ2-2; clone size: few
CDR3 DNA: TGTGCCAGCAGCTTAGGGGACATCGCCTATGGCTACACCTTC; CDR3 protein: CASSLGDIAYGYTF; V gene: TRBV11-2; CDR3 length: 14; D gene: NA; J gene: TRBJ1-2; clone size: NA